This TCR beta chain was sequenced during a study of PD-1 blockade in mismatch repair-deficient tumors. About the study: All were previously treated, progressing patients with some twelve mismatch repair-deficient cancer types.

Worth noting for this clone: Its cognate antigen is unknown.

Measured with immunoSEQ multiplex PCR; TCRdb has only the in-frame clones, and not every one. This sample has about 15,000 clones, with more than 80% found just once. The CDR3 covers 16 residues. V shed 4 bases and J shed 2 bases, with 14 bases lying between them. The germline gives CDR1 MRHNA, CDR2 SNTAGT. Whole-study results and caveats: Rapid post-treatment expansion, then contraction, generally preceding radiologic response, marked tumor-resident clones.

Sample time point: approximately 10-day in vitro stimulation with candidate neoantigen peptide 5. Cells were stimulated approximately nine days with each of over five ELISpot-reactive neoantigens. An identically run culture lacking peptide was the fold-change baseline. This rearrangement joins TRBV6-4 to TRBJ1-4; D not certain. This sequence was found in an adult with mismatch repair-deficient cancer. Sequenced material: cells cultured in vitro, taken from a patient treated with pembrolizumab. CDR3 DNA: TGTGCCAGCAGTGCGTCACCCCGAGCGACTAATGAAAAACTGTTTTTT. This translates into CASSASPRATNEKLFF.